The source of this T cell receptor (beta chain) is a study of blood T cell repertoires in COVID-19. Sequenced by immunoSEQ multiplex PCR; TCRdb stores in-frame clones only, minus some. This sample carries 110,000 or so clones, roughly nine tenths of them seen once, and the ten largest clones take roughly 8%. The specimen was peripheral blood. The receptor's source is a human donor in a cohort sampled during active COVID-19.

The CDR3 sequence is CASSGLAGENTDTQYF. DNA for the CDR3: TGCGCCAGCAGTGGTTTGGCGGGAGAGAACACAGATACGCAGTATTTT. This chain connects TRBV10-1 to TRBJ2-3; 7 positions match TRBD2. Germline V lookup: CDR1 WNHNN, CDR2 SYGVQD (reference sequence). This CDR3 comprises 16 residues. V shed 4 bases, J shed 2 bases, and the junction held 9 bases outside the gene matches.